One and the same sample provided the 16 T cell receptor beta chains below, sequenced in a study of T-cell reconstitution after alpha-beta-depleted transplantation in children. It was with unique molecular identifiers that the TCRbeta library was prepared. TCRdb passed the PCR reads through MiXCR, listing each CDR3 protein once. There are fewer than 550,000 distinct CDR3 sequences in the sample; roughly an eighth occur only once, and approximately 15% lies in the top ten. This specimen was PBMCs, mostly from graft donor cells, taken 180 days after TCRalphabeta/CD19-depleted stem cell transplant. The receptors originated from a female patient aged 2-10 years who had a stem cell transplant for aplastic anemia, so the T cells may come from the graft donor.

This clonotype was counted between two and nine times. This chain connects TRBV12-3 or TRBV12-4 to TRBJ2-1, with 8 bases that match TRBD2. This CDR3 spans 16 amino acids. V lost 6 bases to trimming and J lost 2 bases; unmatched junction nucleotides: 9. The CDR3 spells CASSPLAGSPYNEQFF. The CDR3 coding sequence is TGTGCCAGCAGCCCGCTAGCGGGTAGCCCCTACAATGAGCAGTTCTTC.

The chain uses TRBV4-1 and TRBJ1-1, with a possible D match to TRBD1 (5 bases). CDR1 is MGHRA, CDR2 YSYEKL, per germline. V lost 2 bases to trimming and J lost 4 bases, with 11 bases between them. This CDR3 contains 14 residues. DNA for the CDR3: TGCGCCAGCAGCCAACCCAAGACAGCCACTGAAGCTTTCTTT. It translates to CASSQPKTATEAFF.

This clonotype was seen a handful of times. The chain is built from TRBV28 and TRBJ2-7; D uncertain. This CDR3 region has 13 residues. V lost 5 bases to trimming and J lost 0 bases, with 8 bases between them. Germline CDR1 reads MDHEN; CDR2 reads SYDVKM. CDR3 bases: TGTGCCAGCAGTAAGGGAAGCTCCTACGAGCAGTACTTC. Translating gives CASSKGSSYEQYF. Supplemented by reference TRBV28 and TRBJ2-7, the full variable domain reads DVKVTQSSRYLVKRTGEKVFLECVQDMDHENMFWYRQDPGLGLRLIYFSYDVKMKEKGDIPEGYSVSREKKERFSLILESASTNQTSMYLCASSKGSSYEQYFGPGTRLTVT.

The chain joins TRBV4-3 to TRBJ2-1; 7 bases agree with TRBD1. CDR1 is LGHNA, CDR2 YSLEER, per germline. The V segment lost 0 bases and the J segment 1 base; nucleotides outside the gene matches: 3. There are 16 residues in the CDR3. The CDR3 coding sequence is TGCGCCAGCAGCCAAGATGTACAGGGGTCCTACAATGAGCAGTTCTTC. This gives the protein CASSQDVQGSYNEQFF.

The V call is TRBV20-1, the J call TRBJ2-1, with 16 nucleotides matching TRBD2. The CDR3 runs 21 residues. Germline CDR1 is DFQATT and CDR2 is SNEGSKA (reference sequence). The junction had 12 bases not matched to a gene; V was cut back by 1 base and J by 0 bases. The CDR3 nucleotides are TGCAGTGCTAGAGCCGGCCAAGGGACTAGCGGGAGGGTAAGCTCCTACAATGAGCAGTTCTTC. It is translated as CSARAGQGTSGRVSSYNEQFF.

Only a few counts were recorded for this clonotype. The chain is built from TRBV28 and TRBJ2-3; maybe TRBD2 (7 bases). CDR3 size: 15 residues. Germline loops: CDR1 MDHEN, CDR2 SYDVKM. Trimming stripped 6 bases from V and 1 base from J, with 14 bases between. The CDR3 DNA reads TGTGCCAGCAGCACAGTGGGGGGGCGCACAGATACGCAGTATTTT. It codes for CASSTVGGRTDTQYF.

V usage is TRBV15 and J usage is TRBJ1-2, with 7 positions matching TRBD1. V dropped 0 bases and J dropped 8; count of bases not matched to a gene: 12. The germline CDR1 and CDR2 sequences are LNHNV and YYDKDF (reference sequence). This CDR3 comprises 16 residues. CDR3 loop: CATSRDHLPGGKGYTF. CDR3 DNA: TGTGCCACCAGCAGAGACCACCTCCCAGGGGGTAAAGGCTACACCTTC.

This chain connects TRBV5-6 to TRBJ2-7; 9 bases fit TRBD2. Germline values: CDR1 SGHDT, CDR2 YYEEEE. The trim removed 3 bases at V and 3 bases at J, leaving 13 bases unmatched. This CDR3 region has 17 residues. Written as DNA, the CDR3 is TGTGCCAGCAGCTCCCCAGCAGTAGCGGGAGTATTCTACGAGCAGTACGTC. Its translation: CASSSPAVAGVFYEQYV.

This clonotype was counted a few times. The chain carries TRBV9 and TRBJ2-1, with a weak D call TRBD1 (6 bases). V lost 0 bases and J 8 bases, leaving 15 bases between the germline ends. There are 15 residues in the CDR3. Germline CDR1 is SGDLS and CDR2 is YYNGEE. The CDR3 reads CASSVDGTGWDEQFF. CDR3 sequence (DNA): TGTGCCAGCAGCGTAGACGGAACAGGGTGGGATGAGCAGTTCTTC.

The chain uses TRBV25-1 and TRBJ2-7, with TRBD2 matching 12 bases. Germline-derived CDR1 and CDR2 are MGHDK and SYGVNS. V lost 4 bases and J lost 7; bases outside the gene matches: 8. This CDR3 is built from 15 residues. CDR3 bases: TGTGCCAGCAGTGTAACTAGCGGGGGGCGTAAAGAGCAGTACTTC. Protein product: CASSVTSGGRKEQYF.

This clonotype was seen more than once but under ten times. The rearrangement links TRBV7-2 to TRBJ2-2, with D unclear. Trimming cost V 4 bases and J 4 bases, with 7 bases left between them. Germline V gene data show CDR1 as SGHTA and CDR2 as FQGNSA. CDR3 length: 13 residues. DNA of the CDR3: TGTGCCAGCAGCTCACGGGCCACCGGGGAGCTGTTTTTT. This gives the protein CASSSRATGELFF.

The chain couples TRBV2 to TRBJ2-3; TRBD1 matches at 9 bases. The length of the CDR3 is 15 residues. CDR1 and CDR2 (germline): SNHLY, FYNNEI. V dropped 2 bases and J dropped 1; count of bases not matched to a gene: 1. The CDR3 DNA follows: TGTGCCAGCAGTGAACGGACAGGGGGCACAGATACGCAGTATTTT. Translating gives CASSERTGGTDTQYF.

The gene calls are TRBV10-3 and TRBJ2-3; D call uncertain. The ends were cut back, 3 bases at V and 3 bases at J, with 13 bases in the middle. Per germline, CDR1 ENHRY and CDR2 SYGVKD. The CDR3 is 15 amino acids. CDR3 residues: CAISERGSPTDTQYF. In DNA, the CDR3 is TGTGCCATCAGTGAAAGAGGTTCGCCTACAGATACGCAGTATTTT.

CDR3 amino acids: CSPRGNRATSYEQYF. In DNA form, the CDR3 reads TGCAGTCCAAGGGGGAACAGGGCCACCTCCTACGAGCAGTACTTC. J is TRBJ2-7 and V is TRBV20-1; D may be TRBD1 (6 bases). Germline V CDR1 and CDR2: DFQATT, SNEGSKA (reference sequence). Deletions cut 8 bases from V and 0 bases from J, with 20 bases between. CDR3 length equals 15 residues.

In its sample, this clonotype was seen many times. The chain links TRBV15 to TRBJ2-7; 7 nucleotides line up with TRBD2. CDR1 and CDR2 (germline): LNHNV, YYDKDF (reference sequence). CDR3 length equals 14 residues. Unmatched junction bases numbered 6, after V lost 5 bases and J lost 2 bases. The CDR3 region is CATSLRLAAYEQYV. The CDR3 nucleotides are TGTGCCACCAGCCTCCGACTAGCAGCCTACGAGCAGTACGTC.

This clonotype was detected only a few times. V is TRBV28 and J is TRBJ2-7, with D perhaps matching TRBD1 (5 bases). Germline V lookup: CDR1 MDHEN, CDR2 SYDVKM. V was cut by 3 bases and J by 6 bases, with 12 bases left in between. The CDR3 spans 13 residues. The CDR3 loop is CASSFGRVGEQYF. The CDR3 coding sequence is TGTGCCAGCAGTTTTGGCAGGGTAGGCGAGCAGTACTTC.